This T cell receptor (beta chain) emerged from a study of T cell responses to AZD1222 COVID-19 vaccine. The assay was immunoSEQ multiplex PCR, and TCRdb's table has in-frame clones only and misses some. The sample has 100,000 to 150,000 clones, around 87% seen once. CDR3 length: 16 residues. Germline values: CDR1 MDHEN, CDR2 SYDVKM. Trimming took 1 base from V and 0 from J, leaving 12 bases between them. The sample here was peripheral blood, taken on day 0 of AZD1222 vaccination. The J gene is TRBJ1-2, the V gene TRBV28; unclear D gene. The receptor was isolated from an adult in good health. This CDR3 reads CASSLLAGVPNYGYTF. CDR3 coding DNA: TGTGCCAGCAGTTTATTAGCCGGGGTCCCTAACTATGGCTACACCTTC.